By sample fraction, the clone carrying this T cell receptor (beta chain) is medium-sized. Its antigen is unidentified. Germline-derived CDR1 and CDR2 are DFQATT and SNEGSKA (reference sequence). The CDR3 covers 11 residues. V was clipped by 0 bases and J by 7 bases, with 7 bases between them. The data were obtained in a study of circulating CD8 cells and anti-PD-1 response in melanoma. Whole-study context: Response groups: complete/partial responders versus stable/progressive non-responders.

Findings and limits, study-wide: Clonotype sharing was highest between DPOS and TIGIT subsets. Replicates were generally not done for experiments.

Sorting of live CD3+CD8+TCRalphabeta+ cells by PD-1 and/or TIGIT gave four subsets. Each library started from roughly 15 ng of total RNA using the QIAseq Immune Repertoire TCR panel. Using its own MiXCR run on the reads, TCRdb lists one record per CDR3 protein. The sample shows about 540 distinct CDR3 sequences, approximately 4.5% of them seen only once. This receptor was identified in a human donor with melanoma. The V and J genes are TRBV20-1 and TRBJ2-7; no reliable D call. The sample was CD8+ T cells from PBMCs, taken at baseline or after one month of anti-PD-1 therapy (not recorded which). CDR3 amino acids: CSAREGTEQYF. The CDR3 DNA sequence: TGCAGTGCTAGAGAGGGTACGGAGCAGTACTTC.